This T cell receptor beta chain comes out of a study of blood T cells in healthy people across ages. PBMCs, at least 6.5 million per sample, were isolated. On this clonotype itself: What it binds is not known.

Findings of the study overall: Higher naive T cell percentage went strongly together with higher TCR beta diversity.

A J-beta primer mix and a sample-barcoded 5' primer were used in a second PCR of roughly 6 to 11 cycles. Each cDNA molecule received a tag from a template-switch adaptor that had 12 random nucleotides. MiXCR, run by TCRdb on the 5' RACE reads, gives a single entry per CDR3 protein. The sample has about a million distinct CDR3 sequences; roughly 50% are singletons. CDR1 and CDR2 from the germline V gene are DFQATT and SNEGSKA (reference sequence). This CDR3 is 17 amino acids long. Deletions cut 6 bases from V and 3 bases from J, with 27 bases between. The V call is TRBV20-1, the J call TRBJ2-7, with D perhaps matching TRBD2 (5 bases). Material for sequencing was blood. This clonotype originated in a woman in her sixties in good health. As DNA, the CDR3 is TGCAGTGCCGACGCGACATCAAGCGGAGGCGGACTCTACGAGCAGTACTTC. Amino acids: CSADATSSGGGLYEQYF.